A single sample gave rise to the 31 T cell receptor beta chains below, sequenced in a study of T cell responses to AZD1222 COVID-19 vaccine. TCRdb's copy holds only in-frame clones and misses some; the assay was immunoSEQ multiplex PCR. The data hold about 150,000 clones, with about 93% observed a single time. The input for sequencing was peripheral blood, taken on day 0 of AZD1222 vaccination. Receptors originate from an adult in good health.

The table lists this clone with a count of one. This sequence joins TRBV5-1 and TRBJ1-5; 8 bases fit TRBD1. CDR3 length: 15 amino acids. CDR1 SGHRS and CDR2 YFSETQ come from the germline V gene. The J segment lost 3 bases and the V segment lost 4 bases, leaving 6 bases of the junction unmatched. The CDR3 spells CASSPGQGNNQPQHF. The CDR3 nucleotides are TGCGCCAGCAGCCCAGGACAGGGAAACAATCAGCCCCAGCATTTT.

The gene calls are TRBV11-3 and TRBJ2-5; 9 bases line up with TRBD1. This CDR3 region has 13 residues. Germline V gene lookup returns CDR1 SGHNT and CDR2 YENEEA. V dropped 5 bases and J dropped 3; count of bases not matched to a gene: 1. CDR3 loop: CASSRTGEETQYF. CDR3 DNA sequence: TGTGCCAGCAGCCGGACAGGGGAAGAGACCCAGTACTTC.

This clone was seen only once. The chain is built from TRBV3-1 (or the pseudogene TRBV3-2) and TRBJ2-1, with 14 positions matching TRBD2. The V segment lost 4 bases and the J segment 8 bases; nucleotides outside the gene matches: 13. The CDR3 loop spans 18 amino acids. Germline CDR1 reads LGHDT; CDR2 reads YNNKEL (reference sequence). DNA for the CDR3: TGTGCCAGCAGCCCCCCCGGGACTAGCGGGAGTATAGGGGATGAGCAGTTCTTC. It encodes CASSPPGTSGSIGDEQFF.

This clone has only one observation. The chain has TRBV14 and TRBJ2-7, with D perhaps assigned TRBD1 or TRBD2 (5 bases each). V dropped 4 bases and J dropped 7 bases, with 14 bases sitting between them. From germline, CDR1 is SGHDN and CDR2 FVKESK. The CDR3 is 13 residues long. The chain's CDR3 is CASSPGTDSEQYF. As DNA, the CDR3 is TGTGCCAGCAGCCCCGGGACGGACTCTGAGCAGTACTTC.

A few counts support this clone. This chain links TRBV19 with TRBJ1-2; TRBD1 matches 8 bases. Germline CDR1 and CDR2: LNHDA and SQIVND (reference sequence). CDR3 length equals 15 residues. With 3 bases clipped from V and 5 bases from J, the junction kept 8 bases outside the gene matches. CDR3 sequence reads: CASSMGAGGSYGYTF. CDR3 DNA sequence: TGTGCCAGTAGTATGGGCGCAGGGGGCTCATATGGCTACACCTTC.

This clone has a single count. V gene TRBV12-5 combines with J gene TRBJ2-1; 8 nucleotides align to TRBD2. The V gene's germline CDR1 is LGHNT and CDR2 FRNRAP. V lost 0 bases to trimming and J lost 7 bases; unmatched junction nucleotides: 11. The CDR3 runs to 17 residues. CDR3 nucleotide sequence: TGTGCTAGTGGTTTGGTACTGAGCGGGAGAGGGAAAAATGAGCAGTTCTTC. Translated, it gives CASGLVLSGRGKNEQFF.

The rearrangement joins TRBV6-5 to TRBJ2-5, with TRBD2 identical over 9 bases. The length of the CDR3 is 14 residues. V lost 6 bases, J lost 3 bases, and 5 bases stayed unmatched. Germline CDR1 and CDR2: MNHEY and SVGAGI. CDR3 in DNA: TGTGCCAGCAGAATAGCGGGAGTAGAAGAGACCCAGTACTTC. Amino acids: CASRIAGVEETQYF.

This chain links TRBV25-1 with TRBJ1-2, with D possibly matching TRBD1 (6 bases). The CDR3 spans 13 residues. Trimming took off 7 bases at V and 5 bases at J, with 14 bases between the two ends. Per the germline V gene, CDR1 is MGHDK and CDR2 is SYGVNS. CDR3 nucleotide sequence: TGTGCCAGCATTGGACAGAATATGTATGGCTACACCTTC. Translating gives CASIGQNMYGYTF.

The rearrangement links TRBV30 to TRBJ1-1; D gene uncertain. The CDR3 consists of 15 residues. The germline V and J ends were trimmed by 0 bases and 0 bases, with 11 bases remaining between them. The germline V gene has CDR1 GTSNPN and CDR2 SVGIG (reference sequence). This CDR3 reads CAWSVGKGVNTEAFF. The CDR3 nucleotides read TGTGCCTGGAGTGTTGGGAAGGGCGTGAACACTGAAGCTTTCTTT.

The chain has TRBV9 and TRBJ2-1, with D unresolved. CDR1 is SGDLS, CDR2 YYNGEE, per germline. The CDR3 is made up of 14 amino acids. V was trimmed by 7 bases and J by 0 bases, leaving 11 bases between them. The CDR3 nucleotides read TGTGCCAGCGCTAAACATAACTCCTACAATGAGCAGTTCTTC. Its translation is CASAKHNSYNEQFF. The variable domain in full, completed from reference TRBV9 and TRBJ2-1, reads DSGVTQTPKHLITATGQRVTLRCSPRSGDLSVYWYQQSLDQGLQFLIQYYNGEERAKGNILERFSAQQFPDLHSELNLSSLELGDSALYFCASAKHNSYNEQFFGPGTRLTVL.

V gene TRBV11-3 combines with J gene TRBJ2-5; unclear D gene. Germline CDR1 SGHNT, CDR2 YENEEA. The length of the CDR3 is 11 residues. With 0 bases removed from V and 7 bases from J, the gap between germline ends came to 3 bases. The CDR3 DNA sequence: TGTGCCAGCAGCTTAGAGGGGACCCAGTACTTC. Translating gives CASSLEGTQYF.

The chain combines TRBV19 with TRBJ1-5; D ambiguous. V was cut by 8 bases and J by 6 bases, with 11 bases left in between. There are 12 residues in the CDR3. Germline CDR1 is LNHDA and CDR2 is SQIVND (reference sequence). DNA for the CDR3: TGTGCCAGTTCCGAAGTCCGTCAGCCCCAGCATTTT. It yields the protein CASSEVRQPQHF.

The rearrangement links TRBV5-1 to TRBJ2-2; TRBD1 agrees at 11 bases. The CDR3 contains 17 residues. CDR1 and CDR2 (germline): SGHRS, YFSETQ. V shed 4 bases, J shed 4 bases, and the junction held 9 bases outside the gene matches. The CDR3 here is CASSPQGQGAGTGELFF. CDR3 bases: TGCGCCAGCAGCCCTCAAGGACAGGGGGCGGGCACCGGGGAGCTGTTTTTT.

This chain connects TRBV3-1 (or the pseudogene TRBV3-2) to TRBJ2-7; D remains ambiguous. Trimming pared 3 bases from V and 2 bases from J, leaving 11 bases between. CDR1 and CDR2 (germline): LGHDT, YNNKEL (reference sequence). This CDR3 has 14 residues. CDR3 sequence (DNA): TGTGCCAGCAGCCATTCAGCTCTGGCCTACGAGCAGTACTTC. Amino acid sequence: CASSHSALAYEQYF.

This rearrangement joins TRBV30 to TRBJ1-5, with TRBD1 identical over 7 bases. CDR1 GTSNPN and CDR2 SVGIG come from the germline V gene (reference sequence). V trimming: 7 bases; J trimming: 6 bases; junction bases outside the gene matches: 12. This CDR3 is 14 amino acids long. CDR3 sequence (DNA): TGTGCCTCCAGCCCGGGACAGAGCCGTCAGCCCCAGCATTTT. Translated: CASSPGQSRQPQHF.

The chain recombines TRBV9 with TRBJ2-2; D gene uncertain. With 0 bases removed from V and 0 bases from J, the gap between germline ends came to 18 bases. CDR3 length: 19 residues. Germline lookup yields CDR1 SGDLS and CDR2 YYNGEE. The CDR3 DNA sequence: TGTGCCAGCAGCGTAGGATTGGGGAAGATCGTCGCGAACACCGGGGAGCTGTTTTTT. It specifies CASSVGLGKIVANTGELFF.

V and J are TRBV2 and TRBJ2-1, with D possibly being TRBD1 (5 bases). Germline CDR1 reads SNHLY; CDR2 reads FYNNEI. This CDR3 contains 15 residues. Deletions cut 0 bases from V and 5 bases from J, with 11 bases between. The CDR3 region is CASSEAGVFNNEQFF. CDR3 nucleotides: TGTGCCAGCAGTGAAGCAGGGGTATTCAACAATGAGCAGTTCTTC.

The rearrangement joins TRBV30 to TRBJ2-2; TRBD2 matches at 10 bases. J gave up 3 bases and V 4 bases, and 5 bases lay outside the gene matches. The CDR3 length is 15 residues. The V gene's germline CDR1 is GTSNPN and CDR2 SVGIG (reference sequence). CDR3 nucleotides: TGTGCCTGGACTAGCGGGAGTTCGGACACCGGGGAGCTGTTTTTT. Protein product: CAWTSGSSDTGELFF.

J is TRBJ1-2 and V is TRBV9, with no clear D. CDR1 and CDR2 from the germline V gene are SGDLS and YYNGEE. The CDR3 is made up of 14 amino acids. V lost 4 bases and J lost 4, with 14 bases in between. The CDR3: CASSPAEPVYGYTF. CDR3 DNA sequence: TGTGCCAGCAGCCCAGCGGAGCCAGTCTATGGCTACACCTTC.

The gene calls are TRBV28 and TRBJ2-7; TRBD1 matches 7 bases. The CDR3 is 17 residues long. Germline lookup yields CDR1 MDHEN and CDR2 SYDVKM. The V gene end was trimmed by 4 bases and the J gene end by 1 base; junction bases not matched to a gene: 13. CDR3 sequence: CASSSSKLGQASYEQYF. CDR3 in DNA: TGTGCCAGCAGTTCCAGCAAACTCGGACAGGCGTCCTACGAGCAGTACTTC.

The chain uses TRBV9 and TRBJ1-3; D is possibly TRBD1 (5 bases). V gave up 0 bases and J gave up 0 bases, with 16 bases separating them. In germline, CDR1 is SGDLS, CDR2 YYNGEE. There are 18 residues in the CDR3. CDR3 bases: TGTGCCAGCAGCGTAGAGGCAGGGTCCTTCAACTCTGGAAACACCATATATTTT. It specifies CASSVEAGSFNSGNTIYF.

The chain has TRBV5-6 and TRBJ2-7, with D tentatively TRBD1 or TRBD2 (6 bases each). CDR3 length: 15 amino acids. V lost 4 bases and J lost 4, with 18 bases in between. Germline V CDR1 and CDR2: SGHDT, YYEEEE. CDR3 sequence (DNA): TGTGCCAGCAGCCCTCTGGGGGCGGGAAAGTACGAGCAGTACTTC. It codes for CASSPLGAGKYEQYF.

Here the CDR3 reads CASSVGGTISGNTIYF. CDR3 nucleotide sequence: TGTGCCAGCAGCGTTGGGGGGACCATCTCTGGAAACACCATATATTTT. V is TRBV9 and J is TRBJ1-3; a possible D gene is TRBD1 (5 bases). This CDR3 has 16 amino acids. Germline-derived CDR1 and CDR2 are SGDLS and YYNGEE. V shed 2 bases and J shed 0 bases, with 12 bases lying between them.

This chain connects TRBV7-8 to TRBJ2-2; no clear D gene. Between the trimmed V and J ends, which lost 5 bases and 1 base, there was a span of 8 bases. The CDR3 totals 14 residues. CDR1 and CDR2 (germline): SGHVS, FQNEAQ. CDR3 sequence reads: CASSPTVNTGELFF. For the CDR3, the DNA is TGTGCCAGCAGCCCCACAGTGAACACCGGGGAGCTGTTTTTT.

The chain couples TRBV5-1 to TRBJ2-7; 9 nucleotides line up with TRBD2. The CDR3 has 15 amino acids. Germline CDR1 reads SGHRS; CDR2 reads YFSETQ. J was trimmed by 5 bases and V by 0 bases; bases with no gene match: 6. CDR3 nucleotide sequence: TGCGCCAGCAGCTTGGTAGTAGCGGGAGCAAACGAGCAGTACTTC. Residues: CASSLVVAGANEQYF.

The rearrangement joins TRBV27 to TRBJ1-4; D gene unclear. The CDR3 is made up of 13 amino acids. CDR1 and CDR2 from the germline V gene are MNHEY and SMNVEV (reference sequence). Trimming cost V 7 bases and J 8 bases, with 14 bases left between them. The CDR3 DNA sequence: TGTGCCAGCACCGACCGACGGAACGAAAAACTGTTTTTT. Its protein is CASTDRRNEKLFF.

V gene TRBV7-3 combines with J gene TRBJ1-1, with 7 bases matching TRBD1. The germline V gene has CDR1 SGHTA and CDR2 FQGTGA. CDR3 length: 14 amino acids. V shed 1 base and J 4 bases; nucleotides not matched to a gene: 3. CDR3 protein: CASSLKAGGTEAFF. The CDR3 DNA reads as TGTGCCAGCAGCTTAAAGGCAGGGGGCACTGAAGCTTTCTTT.

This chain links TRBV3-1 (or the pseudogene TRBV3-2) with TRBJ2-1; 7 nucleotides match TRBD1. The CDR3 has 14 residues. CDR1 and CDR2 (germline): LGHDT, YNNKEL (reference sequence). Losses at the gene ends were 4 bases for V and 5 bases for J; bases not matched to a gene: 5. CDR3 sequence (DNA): TGTGCCAGCAGCCCCGACAGGGTAAACAATGAGCAGTTCTTC. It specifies CASSPDRVNNEQFF.

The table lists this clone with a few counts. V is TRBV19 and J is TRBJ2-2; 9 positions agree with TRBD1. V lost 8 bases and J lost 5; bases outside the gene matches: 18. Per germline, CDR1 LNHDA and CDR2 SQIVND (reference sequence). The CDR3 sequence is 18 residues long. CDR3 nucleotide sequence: TGTGCCAGTGGACCCGGGACAGGGTTGTCGTTATGGACCGGGGAGCTGTTTTTT. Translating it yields CASGPGTGLSLWTGELFF.

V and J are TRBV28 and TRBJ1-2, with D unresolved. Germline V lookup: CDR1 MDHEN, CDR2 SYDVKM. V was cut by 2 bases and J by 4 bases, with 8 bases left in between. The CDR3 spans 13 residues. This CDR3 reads CASSLNRGYGYTF. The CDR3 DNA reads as TGTGCCAGCAGTTTAAACCGGGGCTATGGCTACACCTTC.

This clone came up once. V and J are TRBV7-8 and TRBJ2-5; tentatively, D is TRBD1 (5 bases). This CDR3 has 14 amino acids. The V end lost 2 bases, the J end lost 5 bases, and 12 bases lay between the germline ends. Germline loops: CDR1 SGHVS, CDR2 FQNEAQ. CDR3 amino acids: CASSLKGMGETQYF. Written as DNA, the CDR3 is TGTGCCAGCAGCTTAAAGGGGATGGGTGAGACCCAGTACTTC.